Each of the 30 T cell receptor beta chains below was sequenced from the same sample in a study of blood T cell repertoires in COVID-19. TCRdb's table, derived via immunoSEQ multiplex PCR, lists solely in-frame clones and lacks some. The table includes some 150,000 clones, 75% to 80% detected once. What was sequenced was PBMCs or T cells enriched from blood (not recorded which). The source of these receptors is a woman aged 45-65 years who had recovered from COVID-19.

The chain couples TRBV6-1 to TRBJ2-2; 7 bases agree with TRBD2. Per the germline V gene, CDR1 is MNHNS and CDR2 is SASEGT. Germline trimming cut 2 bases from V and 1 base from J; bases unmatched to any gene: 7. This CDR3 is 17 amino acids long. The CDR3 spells CASSESLGGLNTGELFF. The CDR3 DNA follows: TGTGCCAGCAGTGAATCATTGGGGGGGTTGAACACCGGGGAGCTGTTTTTT.

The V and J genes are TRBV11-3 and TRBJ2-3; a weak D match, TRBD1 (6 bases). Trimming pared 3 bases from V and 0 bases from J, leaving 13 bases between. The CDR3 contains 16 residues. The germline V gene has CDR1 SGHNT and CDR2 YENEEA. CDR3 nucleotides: TGTGCCAGCAGCTTGCACTCAGGGGCAAGCACAGATACGCAGTATTTT. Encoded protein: CASSLHSGASTDTQYF.

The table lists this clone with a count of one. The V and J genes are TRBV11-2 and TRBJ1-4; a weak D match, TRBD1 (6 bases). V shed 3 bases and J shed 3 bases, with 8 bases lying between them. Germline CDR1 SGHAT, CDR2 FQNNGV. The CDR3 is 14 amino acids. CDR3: CASSFSGANEKLFF. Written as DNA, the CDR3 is TGTGCCAGCAGCTTTTCAGGGGCTAATGAAAAACTGTTTTTT.

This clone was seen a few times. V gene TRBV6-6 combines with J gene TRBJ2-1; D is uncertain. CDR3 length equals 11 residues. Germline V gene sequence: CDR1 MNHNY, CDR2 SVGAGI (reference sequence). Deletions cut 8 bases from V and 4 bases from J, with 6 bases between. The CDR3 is CASFQYNEQFF. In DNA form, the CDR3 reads TGTGCCAGCTTCCAGTACAATGAGCAGTTCTTC.

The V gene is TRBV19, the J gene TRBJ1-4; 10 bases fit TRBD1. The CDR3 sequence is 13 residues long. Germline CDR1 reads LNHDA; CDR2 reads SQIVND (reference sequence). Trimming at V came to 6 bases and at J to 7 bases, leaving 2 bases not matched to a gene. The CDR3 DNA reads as TGTGCCAGTAGCCGGGACAGGGGTGAAAAACTGTTTTTT. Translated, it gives CASSRDRGEKLFF.

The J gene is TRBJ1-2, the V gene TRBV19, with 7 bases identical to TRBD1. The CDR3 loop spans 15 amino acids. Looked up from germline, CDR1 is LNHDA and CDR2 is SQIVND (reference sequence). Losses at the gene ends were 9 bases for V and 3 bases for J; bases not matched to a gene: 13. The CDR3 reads CASHNPQGLDYGYTF. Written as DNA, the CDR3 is TGTGCCAGCCACAACCCACAGGGGCTGGACTATGGCTACACCTTC. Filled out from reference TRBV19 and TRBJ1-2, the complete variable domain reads DGGITQSPKYLFRKEGQNVTLSCEQNLNHDAMYWYRQDPGQGLRLIYYSQIVNDFQKGDIAEGYSVSREKKESFPLTVTSAQKNPTAFYLCASHNPQGLDYGYTFGSGTRLTVV.

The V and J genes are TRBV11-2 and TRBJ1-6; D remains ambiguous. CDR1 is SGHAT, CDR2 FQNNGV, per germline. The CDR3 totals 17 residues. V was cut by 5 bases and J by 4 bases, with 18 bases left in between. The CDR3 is CASSPLLGAAYNSPLHF. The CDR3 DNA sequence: TGTGCCAGCAGCCCCTTGCTCGGAGCGGCATATAATTCACCCCTCCACTTT.

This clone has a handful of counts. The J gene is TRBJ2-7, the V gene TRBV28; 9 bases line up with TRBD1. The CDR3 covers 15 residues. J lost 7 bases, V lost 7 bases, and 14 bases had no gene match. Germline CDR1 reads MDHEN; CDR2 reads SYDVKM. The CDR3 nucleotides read TGTGCCAGCACCTCCCTGACAGGGGGAATTACGGAGCAGTACTTC. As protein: CASTSLTGGITEQYF.

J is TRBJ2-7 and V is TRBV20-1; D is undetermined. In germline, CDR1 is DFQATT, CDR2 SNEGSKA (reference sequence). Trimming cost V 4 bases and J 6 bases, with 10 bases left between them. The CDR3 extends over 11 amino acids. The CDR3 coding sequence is TGCAGTGCTATCGCAGCAGGCGAGCAGTACTTC. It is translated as CSAIAAGEQYF.

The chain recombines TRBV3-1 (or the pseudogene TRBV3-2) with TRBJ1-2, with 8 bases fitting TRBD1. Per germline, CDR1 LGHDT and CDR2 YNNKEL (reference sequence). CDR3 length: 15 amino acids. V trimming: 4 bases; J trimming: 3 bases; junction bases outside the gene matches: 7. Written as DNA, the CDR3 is TGTGCCAGCAGCCGATTGACAGGGGCGGACTATGGCTACACCTTC. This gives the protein CASSRLTGADYGYTF.

The chain's CDR3 is CASSPPGQGGPEAFF. In DNA, the CDR3 is TGTGCCAGCAGTCCCCCGGGACAGGGTGGTCCTGAAGCTTTCTTT. This chain uses TRBV28 with TRBJ1-1, with 9 bases fitting TRBD1. This CDR3 is 15 amino acids long. The V segment lost 5 bases and the J segment 6 bases; nucleotides outside the gene matches: 10. CDR1 and CDR2 from the germline V gene are MDHEN and SYDVKM.

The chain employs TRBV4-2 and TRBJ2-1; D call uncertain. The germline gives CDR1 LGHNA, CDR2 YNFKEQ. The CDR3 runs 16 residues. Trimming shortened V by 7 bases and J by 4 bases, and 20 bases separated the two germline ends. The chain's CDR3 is CASMEQSETHYNEQFF. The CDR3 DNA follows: TGTGCCAGCATGGAGCAATCGGAGACGCATTACAATGAGCAGTTCTTC.

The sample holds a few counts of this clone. The CDR3 is CASSLALNQPQHF. The CDR3 DNA reads TGTGCCAGCAGTTTAGCGCTAAATCAGCCCCAGCATTTT. This chain joins TRBV12-3 or TRBV12-4 and TRBJ1-5; D call uncertain. The V and J ends lost 0 bases and 4 bases respectively, with 4 bases between them. The CDR3 is made up of 13 amino acids.

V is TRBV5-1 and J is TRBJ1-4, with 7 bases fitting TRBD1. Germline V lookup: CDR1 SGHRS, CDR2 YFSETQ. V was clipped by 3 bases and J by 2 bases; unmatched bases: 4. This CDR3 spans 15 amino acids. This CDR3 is CASSSGQLTNEKLFF. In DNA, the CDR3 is TGCGCCAGCAGCTCGGGACAGCTTACTAATGAAAAACTGTTTTTT.

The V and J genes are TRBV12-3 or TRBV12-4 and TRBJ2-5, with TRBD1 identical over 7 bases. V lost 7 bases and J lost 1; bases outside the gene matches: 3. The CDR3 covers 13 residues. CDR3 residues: CASTRDSQETQYF. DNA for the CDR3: TGTGCCAGCACCAGGGACAGCCAAGAGACCCAGTACTTC.

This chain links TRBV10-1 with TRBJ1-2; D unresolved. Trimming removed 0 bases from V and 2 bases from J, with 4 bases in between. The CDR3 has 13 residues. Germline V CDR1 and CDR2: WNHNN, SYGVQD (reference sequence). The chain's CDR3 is CASSESQNYGYTF. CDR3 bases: TGCGCCAGCAGTGAGTCCCAGAACTATGGCTACACCTTC.

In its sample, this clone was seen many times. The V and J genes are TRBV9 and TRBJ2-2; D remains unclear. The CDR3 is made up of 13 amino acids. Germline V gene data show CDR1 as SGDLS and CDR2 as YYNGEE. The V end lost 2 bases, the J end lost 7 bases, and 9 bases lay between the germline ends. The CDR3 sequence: CASSVIGGGELFF. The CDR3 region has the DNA TGTGCCAGCAGCGTCATCGGCGGCGGGGAGCTGTTTTTT.

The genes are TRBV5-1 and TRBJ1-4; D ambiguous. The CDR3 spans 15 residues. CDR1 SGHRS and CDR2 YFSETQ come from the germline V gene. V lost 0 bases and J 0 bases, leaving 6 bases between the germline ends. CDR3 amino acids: CASSLGGTTNEKLFF. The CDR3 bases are TGCGCCAGCAGCTTGGGAGGGACAACTAATGAAAAACTGTTTTTT.

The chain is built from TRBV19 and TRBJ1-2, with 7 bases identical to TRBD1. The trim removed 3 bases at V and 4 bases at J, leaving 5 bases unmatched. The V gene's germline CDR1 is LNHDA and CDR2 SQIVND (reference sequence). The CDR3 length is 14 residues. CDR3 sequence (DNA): TGTGCCAGTAGTATCGGCCAGGGGGGCTATGGCTACACCTTC. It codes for CASSIGQGGYGYTF. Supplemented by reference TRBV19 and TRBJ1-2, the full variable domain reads DGGITQSPKYLFRKEGQNVTLSCEQNLNHDAMYWYRQDPGQGLRLIYYSQIVNDFQKGDIAEGYSVSREKKESFPLTVTSAQKNPTAFYLCASSIGQGGYGYTFGSGTRLTVV.

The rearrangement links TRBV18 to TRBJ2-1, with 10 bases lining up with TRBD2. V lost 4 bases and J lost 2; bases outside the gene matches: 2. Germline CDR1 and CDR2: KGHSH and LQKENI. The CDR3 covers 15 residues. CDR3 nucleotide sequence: TGTGCCAGCTCACGTAGCGGGAGGCCCTACAATGAGCAGTTCTTC. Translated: CASSRSGRPYNEQFF.

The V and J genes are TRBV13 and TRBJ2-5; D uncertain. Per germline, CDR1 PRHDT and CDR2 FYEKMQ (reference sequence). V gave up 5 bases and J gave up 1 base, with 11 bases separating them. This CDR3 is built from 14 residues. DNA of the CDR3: TGTGCCAGCAGCCGAGACTCGTTCCAAGAGACCCAGTACTTC. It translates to CASSRDSFQETQYF.

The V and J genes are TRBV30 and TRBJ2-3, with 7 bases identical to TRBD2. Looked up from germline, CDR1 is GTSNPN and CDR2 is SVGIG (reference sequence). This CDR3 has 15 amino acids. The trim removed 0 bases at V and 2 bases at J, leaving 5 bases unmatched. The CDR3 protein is CAWSVLAGNTDTQYF. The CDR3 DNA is TGTGCCTGGAGTGTGTTAGCGGGTAACACAGATACGCAGTATTTT. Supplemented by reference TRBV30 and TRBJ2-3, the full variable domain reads SQTIHQWPATLVQPVGSPLSLECTVEGTSNPNLYWYRQAAGRGLQLLFYSVGIGQISSEVPQNLSASRPQDRQFILSSKKLLLSDSGFYLCAWSVLAGNTDTQYFGPGTRLTVL.

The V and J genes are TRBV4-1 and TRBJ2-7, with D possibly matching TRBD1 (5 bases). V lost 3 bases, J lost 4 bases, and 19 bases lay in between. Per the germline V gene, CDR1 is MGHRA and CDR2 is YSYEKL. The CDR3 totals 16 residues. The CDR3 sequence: CASSHPTAGYEYEQYF. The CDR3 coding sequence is TGCGCCAGCAGCCACCCGACTGCAGGGTACGAGTACGAGCAGTACTTC.

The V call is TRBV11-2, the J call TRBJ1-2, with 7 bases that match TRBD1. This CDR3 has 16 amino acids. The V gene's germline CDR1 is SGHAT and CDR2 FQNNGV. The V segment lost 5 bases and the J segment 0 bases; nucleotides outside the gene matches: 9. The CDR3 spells CASSLRQGQANYGYTF. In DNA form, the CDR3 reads TGTGCCAGCAGCCTACGACAGGGTCAAGCTAACTATGGCTACACCTTC.

The CDR3 loop is CASSEAQRTGNEKLFF. The DNA for the CDR3 is TGCGCCAGCAGTGAGGCCCAGCGGACAGGGAATGAAAAACTGTTTTTT. The chain combines TRBV10-2 with TRBJ1-4, with TRBD1 matching 8 bases. Unmatched junction bases numbered 7, after V lost 2 bases and J lost 5 bases. The germline V gene has CDR1 WSHSY and CDR2 SAAADI. The CDR3 covers 16 residues.

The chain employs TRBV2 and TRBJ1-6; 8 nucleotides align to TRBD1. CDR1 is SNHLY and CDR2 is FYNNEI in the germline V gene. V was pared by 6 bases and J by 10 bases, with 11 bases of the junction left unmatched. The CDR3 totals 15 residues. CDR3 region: CASRGRTGKGSPLHF. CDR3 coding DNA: TGTGCCAGCAGGGGGAGGACAGGGAAGGGATCACCCCTCCACTTT.

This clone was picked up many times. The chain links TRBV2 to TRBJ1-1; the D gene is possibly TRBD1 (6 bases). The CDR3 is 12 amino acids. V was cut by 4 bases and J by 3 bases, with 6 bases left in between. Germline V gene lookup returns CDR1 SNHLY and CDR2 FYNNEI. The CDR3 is CASSAGDTEAFF. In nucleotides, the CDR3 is TGTGCCAGCAGTGCAGGGGACACTGAAGCTTTCTTT.

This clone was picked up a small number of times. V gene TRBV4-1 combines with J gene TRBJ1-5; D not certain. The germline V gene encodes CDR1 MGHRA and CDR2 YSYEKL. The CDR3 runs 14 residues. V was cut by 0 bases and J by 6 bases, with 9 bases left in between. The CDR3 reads CASSQEASIQPQHF. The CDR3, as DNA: TGCGCCAGCAGCCAAGAAGCTAGTATTCAGCCCCAGCATTTT.

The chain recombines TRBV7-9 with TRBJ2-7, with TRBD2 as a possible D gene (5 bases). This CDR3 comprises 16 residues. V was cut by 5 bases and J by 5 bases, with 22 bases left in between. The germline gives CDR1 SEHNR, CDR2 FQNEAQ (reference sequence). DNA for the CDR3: TGTGCCAGCAGCCCAATAACTACAGTGCCCGGGGACGAGCAGTACTTC. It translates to CASSPITTVPGDEQYF.

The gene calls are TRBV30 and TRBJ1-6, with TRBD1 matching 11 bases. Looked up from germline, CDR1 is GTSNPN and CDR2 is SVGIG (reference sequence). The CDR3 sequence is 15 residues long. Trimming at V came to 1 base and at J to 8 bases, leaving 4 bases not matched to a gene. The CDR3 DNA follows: TGTGCCTGGAGTGCCCTGGACAGGGGGCATTCACCCCTCCACTTT. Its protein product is CAWSALDRGHSPLHF.